These 23 T cell receptor beta chains were sequenced from one sample in a study of response to subunit inactivated influenza vaccine. TCRdb reanalysed the RT-PCR reads using MiXCR and keeps one entry per CDR3 protein. Among around 540,000 distinct CDR3 sequences listed, 12% were seen once. Sequenced material: PBMCs from blood, taken on the day of vaccination. The receptor source for this set is a man aged 45 to 65 who received an inactivated influenza vaccine.

This clonotype was observed a few times. The rearrangement uses TRBV5-1 and TRBJ2-5, with 7 bases identical to TRBD2. The CDR3 is 15 amino acids. Trimming cost V 3 bases and J 4 bases; bases outside gene matches: 9. The germline gives CDR1 SGHRS, CDR2 YFSETQ. The CDR3 here is CASSSNGLVGETQYF. The DNA for the CDR3 is TGCGCCAGCAGCTCTAATGGACTAGTAGGAGAGACCCAGTACTTC.

This clonotype has just a few counts. This chain joins TRBV12-3 or TRBV12-4 and TRBJ2-4; maybe TRBD1 (6 bases). V was shortened by 6 bases and J by 0 bases, with 15 bases between the two germline ends. The CDR3 extends over 16 amino acids. DNA of the CDR3: TGTGCCAGCAGCCCGGACAGAACCATAGCCAAAAACATTCAGTACTTC. Its translation is CASSPDRTIAKNIQYF.

The CDR3 DNA reads as TGCAGTGCTAGACCTGGACAGGGGAACACTGAAGCTTTCTTT. It is translated as CSARPGQGNTEAFF. The chain combines TRBV20-1 with TRBJ1-1, with 8 nucleotides matching TRBD1. V lost 2 bases and J lost 1; bases outside the gene matches: 3. Looked up from germline, CDR1 is DFQATT and CDR2 is SNEGSKA (reference sequence). This CDR3 is built from 14 residues.

V and J are TRBV12-3 or TRBV12-4 and TRBJ2-1; D tentatively fits TRBD1 or TRBD2 (5 bases each). The CDR3 loop spans 14 amino acids. V lost 6 bases and J lost 3, with 12 bases in between. CDR3 loop: CASRRGGDYNEQFF. CDR3 nucleotide sequence: TGTGCCAGCAGGCGTGGGGGAGACTACAATGAGCAGTTCTTC.

The chain uses TRBV28 and TRBJ1-2, with D uncertain. The CDR3 extends over 13 amino acids. Germline V lookup: CDR1 MDHEN, CDR2 SYDVKM. Trimming stripped 10 bases from V and 7 bases from J, with 19 bases between. The CDR3 is CATSAGAGGGYTF. CDR3 nucleotide sequence: TGTGCCACTTCCGCCGGCGCGGGAGGTGGCTACACCTTC.

The rearrangement joins TRBV28 to TRBJ2-3; D possibly corresponds to TRBD2 (5 bases). Per the germline V gene, CDR1 is MDHEN and CDR2 is SYDVKM. The CDR3 has 16 amino acids. V was shortened by 6 bases and J by 0 bases, with 16 bases between the two germline ends. The CDR3 sequence: CASSDGRSGSTDTQYF. CDR3 nucleotides: TGTGCCAGCAGCGACGGCCGCAGCGGCAGCACAGATACGCAGTATTTT.

This clonotype was detected only a few times. This chain connects TRBV11-1 to TRBJ2-1; D uncertain. Trimming took 1 base from V and 7 from J, leaving 29 bases between them. Germline CDR1 reads SGHAT; CDR2 reads FQDESV (reference sequence). This CDR3 is built from 20 residues. The DNA of the CDR3 is TGTGCCAGCAGCTTAGTGGTATTGGTCACTCAAACGGCCTCCGGAAATGAGCAGTTCTTC. Translated: CASSLVVLVTQTASGNEQFF. The full variable domain, with the rest looked up from reference TRBV11-1 and TRBJ2-1, is EAEVAQSPRYKITEKSQAVAFWCDPISGHATLYWYRQILGQGPELLVQFQDESVVDDSQLPKDRFSAERLKGVDSTLKIQPAELGDSAMYLCASSLVVLVTQTASGNEQFFGPGTRLTVL.

J is TRBJ2-1 and V is TRBV10-2; D not certain. V was clipped by 4 bases and J by 0 bases, with 10 bases between them. The CDR3 is 15 residues long. Germline V gene data show CDR1 as WSHSY and CDR2 as SAAADI. Here the CDR3 reads CASSAGGSSYNEQFF. The CDR3 DNA sequence: TGCGCCAGCAGTGCGGGCGGAAGCTCCTACAATGAGCAGTTCTTC.

This clonotype has more than one count but fewer than ten. The J gene is TRBJ1-1, the V gene TRBV4-3, with D possibly matching TRBD1 (6 bases). V lost 3 bases, J lost 7 bases, and 12 bases lay in between. The CDR3 length is 13 residues. The germline CDR1 and CDR2 sequences are LGHNA and YSLEER. Written as DNA, the CDR3 is TGCGCCAGCAGCCACACGGACAGTCTTGAAGCTTTCTTT. Translation gives CASSHTDSLEAFF.

This clonotype was seen a single time. The CDR3 sequence is CASGLVGSYNEQFF. Written as DNA, the CDR3 is TGTGCCAGCGGGCTAGTTGGTTCGTACAATGAGCAGTTCTTC. The V gene is TRBV6-1, the J gene TRBJ2-1, with D unclear. Germline V gene data show CDR1 as MNHNS and CDR2 as SASEGT. Trimming took 8 bases from V and 4 from J, leaving 15 bases between them. The CDR3 totals 14 residues.

V gene TRBV11-2 combines with J gene TRBJ2-2; 10 nucleotides line up with TRBD2. CDR3 length: 16 residues. The germline gives CDR1 SGHAT, CDR2 FQNNGV. V lost 1 base to trimming and J lost 5 bases; unmatched junction nucleotides: 4. This chain's CDR3 is CASSLGASGRTGELFF. The CDR3 DNA sequence: TGTGCCAGCAGCTTAGGCGCTAGCGGGAGAACCGGGGAGCTGTTTTTT.

The CDR3 DNA reads as TGTGCCAGCAGTTTATCGTACGGCACAGATACGCAGTATTTT. It translates to CASSLSYGTDTQYF. The rearrangement uses TRBV27 and TRBJ2-3, with D unclear. This CDR3 is 14 amino acids long. The germline V gene has CDR1 MNHEY and CDR2 SMNVEV (reference sequence). With 0 bases removed from V and 1 base from J, the gap between germline ends came to 5 bases.

The CDR3 DNA reads as TGTGCCAGTAGTATGGACAGGACTAACACTGAAGCTTTCTTT. Translated: CASSMDRTNTEAFF. This chain joins TRBV19 and TRBJ1-1, with TRBD1 matching over 7 bases. After removal of 3 bases from V and 2 bases from J, the junction contained 3 bases not matched to a gene. This CDR3 has 14 amino acids. Germline CDR1 reads LNHDA; CDR2 reads SQIVND (reference sequence).

The sample holds many counts of this clonotype. CDR3 coding DNA: TGCGCCAGCAGCTTGGGGGCAGGGCCCTACAATGAGCAGTTCTTC. Protein product: CASSLGAGPYNEQFF. This chain joins TRBV5-1 and TRBJ2-1, with a tentative D call TRBD1 (5 bases). The V end lost 0 bases, the J end lost 2 bases, and 9 bases lay between the germline ends. Germline V gene sequence: CDR1 SGHRS, CDR2 YFSETQ. This CDR3 has 15 residues.

This clonotype was counted only a few times. The CDR3 nucleotides read TGCGCCAGCAGTGAGTCGACGGGGAGGCCCTACAATGAGCAGTTCTTC. This sequence encodes CASSESTGRPYNEQFF. The genes are TRBV10-2 and TRBJ2-1; D is perhaps TRBD2 (6 bases). Germline CDR1 reads WSHSY; CDR2 reads SAAADI. The CDR3 is 16 residues long. With 0 bases removed from V and 2 bases from J, the gap between germline ends came to 11 bases.

The chain is built from TRBV11-2 and TRBJ2-1, with unresolved D. Per germline, CDR1 SGHAT and CDR2 FQNNGV. The CDR3 loop spans 15 amino acids. V gave up 2 bases and J gave up 7 bases, with 15 bases separating them. CDR3 amino acids: CASSLMWKKSNEQFF. CDR3 coding DNA: TGTGCCAGCAGCTTAATGTGGAAAAAATCGAATGAGCAGTTCTTC.

This clonotype was counted a single time. This rearrangement joins TRBV12-3 or TRBV12-4 to TRBJ1-1, with D possibly being TRBD1 (6 bases). This CDR3 is 12 amino acids long. Trimming pared 6 bases from V and 4 bases from J, leaving 9 bases between. CDR3 in DNA: TGTGCCAGCAGGGGGGGGGCCACTGAAGCTTTCTTT. Translation: CASRGGATEAFF.

This clonotype was detected a few times. V and J are TRBV2 and TRBJ2-4; the match to TRBD1 covers 11 bases. The junction had 10 bases not matched to a gene; V was cut back by 6 bases and J by 6 bases. The germline V gene has CDR1 SNHLY and CDR2 FYNNEI. This CDR3 is 16 amino acids long. The CDR3: CASSSLHGQGANIQYF. Written as DNA, the CDR3 is TGTGCCAGCAGCTCCCTGCACGGACAGGGGGCAAACATTCAGTACTTC.

This clonotype has only a few counts. The chain employs TRBV20-1 and TRBJ1-2, with a weak D call TRBD1 (6 bases). CDR1 is DFQATT and CDR2 is SNEGSKA in the germline V gene (reference sequence). The CDR3 spans 12 residues. The V and J ends lost 6 bases and 5 bases respectively, with 13 bases between them. The DNA for the CDR3 is TGCAGTGCCCAGAGGGGGAGTTATGGCTACACCTTC. Residues: CSAQRGSYGYTF.

The chain employs TRBV6-1 and TRBJ1-2, with D hard to call. The CDR3 extends over 14 amino acids. V shed 5 bases and J shed 6 bases, with 16 bases lying between them. Germline V lookup: CDR1 MNHNS, CDR2 SASEGT. The CDR3 spells CASSPLGFGDGYTF. The DNA for the CDR3 is TGTGCCAGCAGTCCCTTGGGGTTCGGGGATGGCTACACCTTC.

The table lists this clonotype with a few counts. The rearrangement links TRBV10-3 to TRBJ1-1; 9 nucleotides align to TRBD1. V was clipped by 6 bases and J by 5 bases; unmatched bases: 4. The CDR3 extends over 13 amino acids. Germline CDR1 is ENHRY and CDR2 is SYGVKD. The CDR3 DNA is TGTGCCATCAGAGGAGACAGGGGGACTGAAGCTTTCTTT. It yields the protein CAIRGDRGTEAFF.

J is TRBJ2-7 and V is TRBV15, with 15 nucleotides matching TRBD2. Trimming at V came to 5 bases and at J to 2 bases, leaving 4 bases not matched to a gene. CDR1 and CDR2 (germline): LNHNV, YYDKDF (reference sequence). The CDR3 length is 16 residues. Here the CDR3 DNA reads TGTGCCACCAGCTCCTGGACTAGCGGGAGGGCCTACGAGCAGTACTTC. This translates into CATSSWTSGRAYEQYF.

This clonotype was seen repeatedly, ten times or more. This sequence joins TRBV6-2 or TRBV6-3 and TRBJ2-7, with 9 bases fitting TRBD1. V gave up 1 base and J gave up 3 bases; unmatched junction bases: 7. This CDR3 is built from 16 residues. Germline V lookup: CDR1 MNHEY, CDR2 SVGEGT. Written as DNA, the CDR3 is TGTGCCAGCAGTTACTATGGACAGGGGATACTCTACGAGCAGTACTTC. Amino acids: CASSYYGQGILYEQYF.